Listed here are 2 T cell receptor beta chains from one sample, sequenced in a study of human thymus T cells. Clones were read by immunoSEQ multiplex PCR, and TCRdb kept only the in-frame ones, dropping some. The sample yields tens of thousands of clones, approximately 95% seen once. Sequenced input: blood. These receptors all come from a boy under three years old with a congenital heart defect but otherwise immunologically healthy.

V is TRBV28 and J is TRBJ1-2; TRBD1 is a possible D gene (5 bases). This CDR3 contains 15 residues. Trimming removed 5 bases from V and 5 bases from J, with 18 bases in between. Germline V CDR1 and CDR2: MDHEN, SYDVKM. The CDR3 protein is CASSPNSGTVYGYTF. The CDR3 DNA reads TGTGCCAGCAGTCCCAATTCCGGGACGGTTTATGGCTACACCTTC.

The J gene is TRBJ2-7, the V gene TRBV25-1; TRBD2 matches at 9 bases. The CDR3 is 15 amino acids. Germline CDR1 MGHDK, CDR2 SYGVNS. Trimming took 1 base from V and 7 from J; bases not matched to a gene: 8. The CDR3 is CASSESRGGAREQYF. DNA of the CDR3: TGTGCCAGCAGTGAATCCCGCGGGGGGGCCAGGGAGCAGTACTTC.